One sample yielded the 30 T cell receptor beta chains listed below, sequenced in a study of T cells in Graves' hyperthyroidism and ophthalmopathy. Template material for amplifying TCR beta CDR3 regions consisted of RNA transcripts. The HTBI set primed first-round TCR CDR3 RT-PCR. TCRdb re-called the multiplex PCR reads with MiXCR, one entry per CDR3 protein. The sample carries 640,000 or so distinct CDR3 sequences, approximately 14% recorded once. The sample comprised blood. The source of these receptors is a woman in her 40s with Graves' ophthalmopathy.

This clonotype was observed once. V gene TRBV20-1 combines with J gene TRBJ2-1; D uncertain. V lost 2 bases and J lost 1, with 9 bases in between. The CDR3 totals 14 residues. The germline CDR1 and CDR2 sequences are DFQATT and SNEGSKA (reference sequence). The CDR3 here is CSARLSSSYNEQFF. The CDR3 bases are TGCAGTGCTAGATTGTCCTCTTCCTACAATGAGCAGTTCTTC.

This chain links TRBV12-3 or TRBV12-4 with TRBJ2-4; D gene uncertain. This CDR3 comprises 14 residues. V gave up 3 bases and J gave up 8 bases, with 14 bases separating them. The CDR3 loop is CASSFGSSGHIQYF. The CDR3 DNA reads TGTGCCAGCAGTTTCGGGTCTAGTGGGCACATTCAGTACTTC.

This chain connects TRBV4-2 to TRBJ2-7; D may be TRBD2 (7 bases). In germline, CDR1 is LGHNA, CDR2 YNFKEQ. V was clipped by 4 bases and J by 7 bases, with 20 bases between them. This CDR3 region has 15 residues. CDR3 amino acids: CASSPKEGGATEQYF. The CDR3 DNA is TGTGCCAGCAGCCCTAAGGAAGGGGGGGCTACGGAGCAGTACTTC.

This clonotype has at least ten counts. The rearrangement uses TRBV6-1 and TRBJ2-5; 8 bases are shared with TRBD2. The CDR3 totals 15 residues. Trimming at V came to 6 bases and at J to 6 bases, leaving 12 bases not matched to a gene. Germline V CDR1 and CDR2: MNHNS, SASEGT. The CDR3 region is CASSPETGGPQTQYF. CDR3 sequence (DNA): TGTGCCAGCAGCCCGGAGACGGGAGGGCCGCAGACCCAGTACTTC.

CDR3 in DNA: TGTGCCAGCAGTTCGAGACAGCTTGGGAGGAAACCTGGGGCCAACGTCCTGACTTTC. Amino acids: CASSSRQLGRKPGANVLTF. This chain joins TRBV28 and TRBJ2-6; D may be TRBD2 (6 bases). Germline V CDR1 and CDR2: MDHEN, SYDVKM. CDR3 length equals 19 residues. V was trimmed by 4 bases and J by 2 bases, leaving 21 bases between them.

This clonotype was observed at least ten times. This chain connects TRBV24-1 to TRBJ2-2; TRBD2 matches 14 bases. V lost 4 bases to trimming and J lost 7 bases; unmatched junction nucleotides: 13. From germline, CDR1 is KGHDR and CDR2 SFDVKD. This CDR3 contains 19 residues. CDR3 amino acids: CATSETRLTSGRANGELFF. The CDR3 nucleotides read TGTGCCACCAGTGAGACCCGTCTGACTAGCGGGAGGGCTAACGGGGAGCTGTTTTTT.

The table lists this clonotype with many counts. The chain joins TRBV12-3 or TRBV12-4 to TRBJ1-1, with TRBD1 matching over 8 bases. V shed 6 bases and J 8 bases; nucleotides not matched to a gene: 8. This CDR3 contains 13 residues. CDR3 region: CASSQTHRGEAFF. CDR3 DNA sequence: TGTGCCAGCAGCCAGACCCACAGGGGGGAAGCTTTCTTT.

This clonotype was seen more than once but under ten times. This sequence joins TRBV19 and TRBJ1-2; no firm D call. This CDR3 has 13 residues. Germline V CDR1 and CDR2: LNHDA, SQIVND (reference sequence). The V end was cut by 5 bases, the J end by 7 bases, with 14 bases between. This CDR3 reads CASSFEGSAGYTF. The CDR3 DNA reads as TGTGCCAGTAGTTTCGAAGGATCTGCTGGCTACACCTTC.

This clonotype was detected many times. The chain carries TRBV6-5 and TRBJ1-1; no definite D call. The CDR3 runs 14 residues. The germline V and J ends were trimmed by 2 bases and 5 bases, with 12 bases remaining between them. Germline V gene lookup returns CDR1 MNHEY and CDR2 SVGAGI. The CDR3 loop is CASSYGPTETEAFF. Here the CDR3 DNA reads TGTGCCAGCAGTTACGGCCCCACGGAGACTGAAGCTTTCTTT.

This clonotype was picked up many times. This sequence joins TRBV2 and TRBJ1-2; possibly TRBD1 for D (5 bases). V was clipped by 0 bases and J by 5 bases, with 10 bases between them. Germline-derived CDR1 and CDR2 are SNHLY and FYNNEI. This CDR3 contains 14 residues. The CDR3 nucleotides are TGTGCCAGCAGTGAAGCGCTTTGGGGGTATGGCTACACCTTC. It yields the protein CASSEALWGYGYTF. Combining the CDR3 with reference TRBV2 and TRBJ1-2 gives the whole variable domain EPEVTQTPSHQVTQMGQEVILRCVPISNHLYFYWYRQILGQKVEFLVSFYNNEISEKSEIFDDQFSVERPDGSNFTLKIRSTKLEDSAMYFCASSEALWGYGYTFGSGTRLTVV.

This clonotype was observed a few times. The J gene is TRBJ1-5, the V gene TRBV19; no clear D gene. The CDR3 has 14 amino acids. V lost 5 bases, J lost 2 bases, and 10 bases lay in between. Germline CDR1 reads LNHDA; CDR2 reads SQIVND (reference sequence). The DNA of the CDR3 is TGTGCCAGTAGTGGCCGGGCAGGCAATCAGCCCCAGCATTTT. Amino acid sequence: CASSGRAGNQPQHF.

The chain employs TRBV12-3 or TRBV12-4 and TRBJ1-2; maybe TRBD1 (6 bases). There are 15 residues in the CDR3. The V gene lost 1 base and the J gene lost 4 bases, with 13 bases spanning the gap. Here the CDR3 reads CASSLGAGGTYGYTF. The CDR3 nucleotides read TGTGCCAGCAGTTTAGGTGCGGGGGGCACCTATGGCTACACCTTC.

This clonotype was found a few times. This chain joins TRBV20-1 and TRBJ1-3; TRBD1 agrees at 8 bases. The V and J ends lost 6 bases and 0 bases, in that order; junction bases with no gene match: 4. Germline V gene data show CDR1 as DFQATT and CDR2 as SNEGSKA (reference sequence). The CDR3 consists of 14 residues. The CDR3 loop reads CSADDRGSGNTIYF. For the CDR3, the DNA is TGCAGTGCCGACGACAGGGGCTCTGGAAACACCATATATTTT.

This clonotype has just a few counts. A much larger clone sits a single nucleotide away, making a read error possible. The chain employs TRBV7-3 and TRBJ2-7; possible D gene TRBD2, 6 bases. The ends were cut back, 0 bases at V and 3 bases at J, with 27 bases in the middle. Germline CDR1 SGHTA, CDR2 FQGTGA. This CDR3 has 20 amino acids. CDR3 in DNA: TGTGCCAGCAGCTTAACTTTGGCTAGCGCCATACCTTTCGAGGTCTACGAGCAGTACTTC. Translating gives CASSLTLASAIPFEVYEQYF.

This clonotype was found many times. The chain couples TRBV10-3 to TRBJ1-5; no firm D call. Looked up from germline, CDR1 is ENHRY and CDR2 is SYGVKD. This CDR3 has 13 residues. V shed 3 bases and J shed 1 base, with 4 bases lying between them. The CDR3 bases are TGTGCCATCAGTGACAGGAGCAATCAGCCCCAGCATTTT. It encodes CAISDRSNQPQHF.

This clonotype came up many times. The chain couples TRBV28 to TRBJ2-3; 7 positions match TRBD1. The junction had 5 bases not matched to a gene; V was cut back by 5 bases and J by 3 bases. Germline V gene lookup returns CDR1 MDHEN and CDR2 SYDVKM. CDR3 length equals 14 residues. The CDR3 loop reads CASSQRQGTDTQYF. The DNA of the CDR3 is TGTGCCAGCAGTCAGCGACAGGGTACAGATACGCAGTATTTT.

This clonotype was observed many times. The chain uses TRBV6-2 or TRBV6-3 and TRBJ2-7, with D maybe TRBD2 (6 bases). V shed 7 bases and J shed 0 bases, with 7 bases lying between them. This CDR3 spans 12 amino acids. CDR1 is MNHEY, CDR2 SVGEGT, per germline. The CDR3 DNA follows: TGTGCCAGCATGACTAGCTCCTACGAGCAGTACTTC. Protein sequence: CASMTSSYEQYF.

This clonotype has more than one count but fewer than ten. Here the CDR3 DNA reads TGCGCCAGCAGCTTGCCGGGACAGGGTAAATCTGAAGCTTTCTTT. Translated, it gives CASSLPGQGKSEAFF. V usage is TRBV5-1 and J usage is TRBJ1-1; 9 bases are a match to TRBD1. The CDR3 has 15 amino acids. The trim removed 1 base at V and 6 bases at J, leaving 7 bases unmatched. CDR1 SGHRS and CDR2 YFSETQ come from the germline V gene.

This clonotype has more than one count but fewer than ten. The chain is built from TRBV6-5 and TRBJ2-5, with 7 bases lining up with TRBD2. CDR1 MNHEY and CDR2 SVGAGI come from the germline V gene. With 2 bases clipped from V and 5 bases from J, the junction kept 8 bases outside the gene matches. The CDR3 sequence is 15 residues long. CDR3 residues: CASSYEGGPMETQYF. As DNA, the CDR3 is TGTGCCAGCAGTTACGAGGGAGGGCCCATGGAGACCCAGTACTTC.

This clonotype was recorded a few times. V usage is TRBV12-3 or TRBV12-4 and J usage is TRBJ1-1; D not resolved. Trimming cost V 3 bases and J 0 bases, with 23 bases left between them. This CDR3 spans 19 amino acids. This CDR3 is CASSFVAAVSIAMNTEAFF. The CDR3, as DNA: TGTGCCAGCAGTTTTGTCGCTGCCGTCAGCATCGCCATGAACACTGAAGCTTTCTTT.

The chain is built from TRBV12-3 or TRBV12-4 and TRBJ1-5; TRBD1 is a possible D gene (5 bases). The CDR3 spans 13 residues. The V end lost 5 bases, the J end lost 15 bases, and 20 bases lay between the germline ends. The CDR3 coding sequence is TGTGCCAGCAGTGCGAATAAGGGGATCAATCCGCATTTT. Its protein is CASSANKGINPHF.

This clonotype was seen repeatedly, ten times or more. The chain has TRBV6-5 and TRBJ1-5; 9 bases are a match to TRBD1. This CDR3 is 15 amino acids long. Unmatched junction bases numbered 2, after V lost 0 bases and J lost 5 bases. Germline assignment: CDR1 MNHEY and CDR2 SVGAGI. The CDR3 here is CASSYSGQGYQPQHF. Here the CDR3 DNA reads TGTGCCAGCAGTTACTCGGGACAGGGATATCAGCCCCAGCATTTT.

There are many counts of this clonotype. The rearrangement links TRBV19 to TRBJ1-5; TRBD1 is a possible D gene (5 bases). The V gene lost 3 bases and the J gene lost 4 bases, with 10 bases spanning the gap. Germline V lookup: CDR1 LNHDA, CDR2 SQIVND (reference sequence). This CDR3 spans 14 amino acids. CDR3 sequence (DNA): TGTGCCAGTAGTATGAGAGGGACGAATCAGCCCCAGCATTTT. Translating gives CASSMRGTNQPQHF. Variable domain in full (rest from reference TRBV19 and TRBJ1-5): DGGITQSPKYLFRKEGQNVTLSCEQNLNHDAMYWYRQDPGQGLRLIYYSQIVNDFQKGDIAEGYSVSREKKESFPLTVTSAQKNPTAFYLCASSMRGTNQPQHFGDGTRLSIL.

This clonotype has ten or more counts. The chain links TRBV5-6 to TRBJ2-5, with 9 nucleotides matching TRBD2. Losses at the gene ends were 1 base for V and 2 bases for J; bases not matched to a gene: 6. CDR1 SGHDT and CDR2 YYEEEE come from the germline V gene. There are 16 residues in the CDR3. In DNA form, the CDR3 reads TGTGCCAGCAGCTTGTTAGCGGGAGTTTTGCAAGAGACCCAGTACTTC. The encoded protein is CASSLLAGVLQETQYF.

This clonotype was detected many times. This chain connects TRBV5-1 to TRBJ2-7, with D unclear. The V and J ends lost 6 bases and 3 bases respectively, with 7 bases between them. The CDR3 has 11 amino acids. In germline, CDR1 is SGHRS, CDR2 YFSETQ. CDR3 sequence reads: CASNGYYEQYF. CDR3 bases: TGCGCCAGCAATGGTTACTACGAGCAGTACTTC.

This clonotype was counted many times. The chain carries TRBV2 and TRBJ2-7; 10 nucleotides line up with TRBD1. With V trimmed by 6 bases and J by 4 bases, 3 bases remained unmatched. CDR3 length: 13 amino acids. Germline assignment: CDR1 SNHLY and CDR2 FYNNEI. The CDR3, as DNA: TGTGCCAGCAGGACAGGGGGCGGATACGAGCAGTACTTC. Translating gives CASRTGGGYEQYF.

Many counts were recorded for this clonotype. The rearrangement joins TRBV7-8 to TRBJ2-7; the match to TRBD2 covers 9 bases. Germline CDR1 SGHVS, CDR2 FQNEAQ. The CDR3 is 15 amino acids. The V gene end was trimmed by 5 bases and the J gene end by 4 bases; junction bases not matched to a gene: 9. The CDR3 DNA follows: TGTGCCAGCAGCCAGACCGGGACTAGCTGGTACGAGCAGTACTTC. Translating gives CASSQTGTSWYEQYF.

The table lists this clonotype with many counts. The chain employs TRBV6-5 and TRBJ1-2, with 8 bases matching TRBD1. Germline loops: CDR1 MNHEY, CDR2 SVGAGI. The V and J ends lost 5 bases and 6 bases, in that order; junction bases with no gene match: 5. This CDR3 contains 13 residues. The CDR3 coding sequence is TGTGCCAGCAGTCGGACAGGGTGGAATGGCTACACCTTC. It encodes CASSRTGWNGYTF.

There are many counts of this clonotype. The V call is TRBV2, the J call TRBJ1-5; D might be TRBD1 (5 bases). Trimming took off 7 bases at V and 3 bases at J, with 10 bases between the two ends. Germline values: CDR1 SNHLY, CDR2 FYNNEI. The CDR3 covers 13 residues. CDR3 DNA: TGTGCCAGCATGGGGGAGTTCAATCAGCCCCAGCATTTT. It translates to CASMGEFNQPQHF.

This clonotype appeared a few times. A read error may explain this, as a much larger clone is one base away. The final CDR3 position lacks the conserved phenylalanine or tryptophan, pointing to a likely read error. The gene calls are TRBV12-3 or TRBV12-4 and TRBJ2-6; TRBD1 matches 8 bases. V lost 3 bases and J lost 4; bases outside the gene matches: 23. The CDR3 is made up of 22 amino acids. CDR3: CASSLRLRLGQAPELGANVLTL. The CDR3 coding sequence is TGTGCCAGCAGTTTGAGACTGCGTTTGGGACAGGCCCCTGAGTTGGGGGCCAACGTCCTGACTCTC.